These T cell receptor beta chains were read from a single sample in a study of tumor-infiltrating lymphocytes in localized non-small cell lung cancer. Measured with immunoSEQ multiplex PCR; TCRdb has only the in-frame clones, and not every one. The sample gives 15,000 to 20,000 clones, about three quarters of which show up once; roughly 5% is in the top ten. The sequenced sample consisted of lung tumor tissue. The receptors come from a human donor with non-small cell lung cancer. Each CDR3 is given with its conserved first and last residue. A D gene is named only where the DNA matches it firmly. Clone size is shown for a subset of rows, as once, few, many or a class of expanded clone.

CDR3: CAISESFGRVGGYTF
DNA: TGTGCCATCAGTGAGTCGTTCGGCAGGGTCGGCGGCTACACCTTC
J: TRBJ1-2
V: TRBV10-3
size: .
D: .

CDR3: CASSPGQNYGYTF
DNA: TGCGCCAGCAGCCCTGGACAGAACTATGGCTACACCTTC
J: TRBJ1-2
V: TRBV5-1
size: .
D: .

CDR3: CASSLGRRSHPARGDEQYF
DNA: TGTGCCAGCAGCTTAGGTAGGAGGTCTCACCCCGCGAGGGGTGACGAGCAGTACTTC
J: TRBJ2-7
V: TRBV7-2
size: .
D: .

CDR3: CASSPNWGAKQYF
DNA: TGTGCCAGCAGCCCCAATTGGGGGGCTAAGCAGTACTTC
J: TRBJ2-7
V: TRBV7-2
size: .
D: .

CDR3: CASSLQRGAYEQYF
DNA: TGCGCCAGCAGCCTCCAGCGGGGGGCCTACGAGCAGTACTTC
J: TRBJ2-7
V: TRBV5-1
size: .
D: TRBD2

CDR3: CASSESALAESSYNEQFF
DNA: TGTGCCAGCAGTGAATCCGCTCTAGCGGAAAGCTCCTACAATGAGCAGTTCTTC
J: TRBJ2-1
V: TRBV25-1
size: .
D: TRBD2

CDR3: CASSLLGPWEETQYF
DNA: TGTGCCAGCAGCCTCTTGGGGCCTTGGGAAGAGACCCAGTACTTC
J: TRBJ2-5
V: TRBV5-6
size: few
D: .

CDR3: CASSRTSVVNEQFF
DNA: TGCGCCAGCAGCCGGACTAGCGTCGTCAATGAGCAGTTCTTC
J: TRBJ2-1
V: TRBV10-2
size: .
D: TRBD2

CDR3: CASSLGPNYEQYF
DNA: TGTGCCAGCAGCTTGGGACCCAACTACGAGCAGTACTTC
J: TRBJ2-7
V: TRBV7-6
size: large
D: .

CDR3: CASSPTGTGSTDTQYF
DNA: TGTGCCAGCAGCCCCACCGGGACAGGCAGCACAGATACGCAGTATTTT
J: TRBJ2-3
V: TRBV28
size: .
D: TRBD1

CDR3: CASSPRESDEQYF
DNA: TGTGCCAGCTCACCGCGGGAGAGTGACGAGCAGTACTTC
J: TRBJ2-7
V: TRBV18
size: once
D: TRBD2

CDR3: CASSEIGDSNYGYTF
DNA: TGTGCCAGCAGTGAAATAGGGGACAGTAACTATGGCTACACCTTC
J: TRBJ1-2
V: TRBV2
size: .
D: TRBD1

CDR3: CASSNTASGDYEQYF
DNA: TGTGCCAGCAGCAACACGGCTAGCGGGGACTACGAGCAGTACTTC
J: TRBJ2-7
V: TRBV6-5
size: .
D: TRBD2

CDR3: CASSVRGTGTTGELFF
DNA: TGTGCCAGCAGCGTAAGAGGGACAGGGACGACCGGGGAGCTGTTTTTT
J: TRBJ2-2
V: TRBV9
size: .
D: TRBD1

CDR3: CASSLVGKFYEQYF
DNA: TGTGCCAGCAGCTTAGTGGGCAAGTTTTACGAGCAGTACTTC
J: TRBJ2-7
V: TRBV7-8
size: .
D: .

CDR3: CASSSGYNEQFF
DNA: TGTGCCAGCAGCTCAGGGTACAATGAGCAGTTCTTC
J: TRBJ2-1
V: TRBV27
size: .
D: .

CDR3: CASSQVAGPYNEQFF
DNA: TGTGCCAGCAGCCAAGTAGCGGGCCCCTACAATGAGCAGTTCTTC
J: TRBJ2-1
V: TRBV4-2
size: .
D: TRBD2

CDR3: CASSDRTRGDTQYF
DNA: TGTGCCAGCAGCGACCGGACTAGGGGAGATACGCAGTATTTT
J: TRBJ2-3
V: TRBV9
size: .
D: TRBD2

CDR3: CSVGGGNQYGYTF
DNA: TGCAGCGTTGGGGGGGGCAACCAGTATGGCTACACCTTC
J: TRBJ1-2
V: TRBV29-1
size: few
D: .

CDR3: CAISRSSAASYNEQFF
DNA: TGTGCCATCAGTAGAAGTTCGGCGGCGTCCTACAATGAGCAGTTCTTC
J: TRBJ2-1
V: TRBV10-3
size: few
D: .

CDR3: CASSPYTAGTYNEQFF
DNA: TGTGCCAGCAGTCCTTACACGGCGGGGACCTACAATGAGCAGTTCTTC
J: TRBJ2-1
V: TRBV4-2
size: .
D: .

CDR3: CASTSPEGRGYTF
DNA: TGTGCCAGCACCTCTCCGGAGGGCCGTGGCTACACCTTC
J: TRBJ1-2
V: TRBV9
size: .
D: .

CDR3: CASGTGTSGGDTQYF
DNA: TGTGCTAGTGGTACCGGGACTAGCGGGGGAGATACGCAGTATTTT
J: TRBJ2-3
V: TRBV12-5
size: .
D: TRBD2

CDR3: CASSFQGIGTEAFF
DNA: TGTGCCAGCAGCTTTCAAGGAATAGGGACTGAAGCTTTCTTT
J: TRBJ1-1
V: TRBV11-2
size: .
D: .

CDR3: CSATSTDTQYF
DNA: TGCAGTGCGACCAGCACAGATACGCAGTATTTT
J: TRBJ2-3
V: TRBV20-1
size: once
D: .

CDR3: CASSYSTAGGNEQFF
DNA: TGTGCCAGCAGTTACTCGACAGCGGGAGGCAATGAGCAGTTCTTC
J: TRBJ2-1
V: TRBV6-6
size: .
D: TRBD2

CDR3: CASSLNGPGDTGELFF
DNA: TGTGCCAGCAGCCTAAATGGACCAGGGGACACCGGGGAGCTGTTTTTT
J: TRBJ2-2
V: TRBV7-2
size: .
D: .

CDR3: CASSLTQRANEKLFF
DNA: TGTGCCAGCAGCTTGACGCAGAGGGCTAATGAAAAACTGTTTTTT
J: TRBJ1-4
V: TRBV5-6
size: .
D: .

CDR3: CASSFGGTDTQYF
DNA: TGTGCCAGCAGCTTCGGAGGCACAGATACGCAGTATTTT
J: TRBJ2-3
V: TRBV7-9
size: .
D: .

CDR3: CASSTGQSSGNTIYF
DNA: TGTGCCAGTAGTACCGGACAGAGCTCTGGAAACACCATATATTTT
J: TRBJ1-3
V: TRBV19
size: .
D: .

CDR3: CASSLGWADSNQPQHF
DNA: TGTGCCAGCAGCTTGGGTTGGGCAGATAGCAATCAGCCCCAGCATTTT
J: TRBJ1-5
V: TRBV5-6
size: once
D: .

CDR3: CASSLSSTNEKLFF
DNA: TGTGCCAGCAGCTTATCCTCAACTAATGAAAAACTGTTTTTT
J: TRBJ1-4
V: TRBV7-9
size: .
D: .

CDR3: CASSFSGHTGELFF
DNA: TGTGCCAGCAGCTTTTCGGGGCACACCGGGGAGCTGTTTTTT
J: TRBJ2-2
V: TRBV7-2
size: .
D: .

CDR3: CASSGISSYNEQFF
DNA: TGTGCCAGCAGTGGTATCAGCTCCTACAATGAGCAGTTCTTC
J: TRBJ2-1
V: TRBV2
size: few
D: .

CDR3: CASSLTGQTYEQYF
DNA: TGTGCCAGCAGCTTAACAGGACAGACCTACGAGCAGTACTTC
J: TRBJ2-7
V: TRBV7-8
size: .
D: .

CDR3: CASSPDGFGYTF
DNA: TGTGCCAGCAGCCCGGACGGGTTTGGCTACACCTTC
J: TRBJ1-2
V: TRBV7-2
size: .
D: .

CDR3: CASSGGQVVETQYF
DNA: TGTGCCAGCAGTGGGGGACAGGTGGTCGAGACCCAGTACTTC
J: TRBJ2-5
V: TRBV2
size: .
D: TRBD1

CDR3: CAISTQRNTDTQYF
DNA: TGTGCCATCAGTACACAGAGGAACACAGATACGCAGTATTTT
J: TRBJ2-3
V: TRBV10-3
size: .
D: .

CDR3: CASSLDSSGNTIYF
DNA: TGTGCCAGCAGCCTGGACAGCTCTGGAAACACCATATATTTT
J: TRBJ1-3
V: TRBV6-6
size: .
D: .

CDR3: CASSPWGSTDTQYF
DNA: TGTGCCAGTAGTCCTTGGGGGAGCACAGATACGCAGTATTTT
J: TRBJ2-3
V: TRBV19
size: medium-sized
D: .

CDR3: CASSRTDRGIQYF
DNA: TGTGCCAGCAGCCGAACTGACCGAGGCATTCAGTACTTC
J: TRBJ2-4
V: TRBV5-6
size: .
D: .

CDR3: CASSLEQGYEQYF
DNA: TGCGCCAGCAGCTTGGAACAGGGTTACGAGCAGTACTTC
J: TRBJ2-7
V: TRBV5-1
size: .
D: .

CDR3: CASSQIRDSYNSPLHF
DNA: TGTGCCAGCAGTCAAATAAGAGACTCCTATAATTCACCCCTCCACTTT
J: TRBJ1-6
V: TRBV6-6
size: .
D: .

CDR3: CASSTGDHYTDTQYF
DNA: TGTGCCAGTAGTACGGGGGATCATTACACAGATACGCAGTATTTT
J: TRBJ2-3
V: TRBV19
size: .
D: .

CDR3: CASSSNPGGIGYTF
DNA: TGCGCCAGCAGCTCCAACCCGGGGGGCATTGGCTACACCTTC
J: TRBJ1-2
V: TRBV5-1
size: .
D: .

CDR3: CASSPSGAQETQYF
DNA: TGTGCCAGCAGCCCTAGCGGCGCCCAAGAGACCCAGTACTTC
J: TRBJ2-5
V: TRBV7-2
size: .
D: TRBD2

CDR3: CASSQEGEGATGLRYNEQFF
DNA: TGTGCCAGCAGCCAAGAAGGAGAGGGGGCAACGGGACTTCGTTACAATGAGCAGTTCTTC
J: TRBJ2-1
V: TRBV4-2
size: .
D: .

CDR3: CATSANRVTGELFF
DNA: TGTGCCACCAGCGCTAACAGGGTAACCGGGGAGCTGTTTTTT
J: TRBJ2-2
V: TRBV15
size: few
D: .

CDR3: CASSQLTGTLNTGELFF
DNA: TGTGCCAGCTCACAGCTAACCGGGACACTAAACACCGGGGAGCTGTTTTTT
J: TRBJ2-2
V: TRBV18
size: .
D: .

CDR3: CASSRDSLYEQYF
DNA: TGTGCCAGCTCTCGGGACTCCTTGTACGAGCAGTACTTC
J: TRBJ2-7
V: TRBV18
size: .
D: .

CDR3: CSAQQGSGAYNEQFF
DNA: TGCAGCGCGCAACAGGGTAGCGGTGCCTACAATGAGCAGTTCTTC
J: TRBJ2-1
V: TRBV29-1
size: .
D: .

CDR3: CASSLSTTTEAFF
DNA: TGTGCCAGCAGCTTATCAACCACGACAGAAGCTTTCTTT
J: TRBJ1-1
V: TRBV7-9
size: .
D: .

CDR3: CASSLQGALYEQYF
DNA: TGTGCCAGCAGTTTACAGGGGGCTCTGTACGAGCAGTACTTC
J: TRBJ2-7
V: TRBV27
size: .
D: TRBD1

CDR3: CASNPYLNQPQHF
DNA: TGTGCCAGCAACCCTTACCTTAATCAGCCCCAGCATTTT
J: TRBJ1-5
V: TRBV6-6
size: .
D: .

CDR3: CASSLSGGGDEQYF
DNA: TGTGCCAGCAGCTTATCCGGCGGGGGAGACGAGCAGTACTTC
J: TRBJ2-7
V: TRBV11-3
size: .
D: TRBD2

CDR3: CASSFGGIEQYF
DNA: TGTGCCAGCAGCTTTGGAGGGATCGAGCAGTACTTC
J: TRBJ2-7
V: TRBV5-6
size: once
D: .

CDR3: CSVVGRAPYEQYF
DNA: TGCAGCGTTGTGGGGAGGGCCCCCTACGAGCAGTACTTC
J: TRBJ2-7
V: TRBV29-1
size: few
D: TRBD2

CDR3: CASSRWGFLAGQQETQYF
DNA: TGCGCCAGCAGCCGATGGGGGTTTCTAGCGGGGCAACAAGAGACCCAGTACTTC
J: TRBJ2-5
V: TRBV4-1
size: .
D: TRBD2